Below are 5 T cell receptor beta chains sequenced from a single sample in a study of PD-1 blockade in classical Hodgkin lymphoma. Specified time point: cycle 4 day 1 (C4D1), after about 6 weeks of nivolumab. Each of the patients experienced relapse following autologous stem cell transplantation, and their brentuximab vedotin exposure differed. Sequencing was performed with immunoSEQ multiplex PCR; in TCRdb, only in-frame clones are kept and a portion is missing. The sample shows roughly 50,000 clones, nearly 90% of them seen only once. Material: peripheral blood mononuclear cells (PBMCs), obtained before the fourth cycle of nivolumab. Receptors originate from a human donor with classical Hodgkin lymphoma.

V usage is TRBV11-2 and J usage is TRBJ2-3; D gene uncertain. V was shortened by 6 bases and J by 2 bases, with 18 bases between the two germline ends. This CDR3 has 16 residues. Germline V CDR1 and CDR2: SGHAT, FQNNGV. CDR3 protein: CASRPIPGPSTDTQYF. DNA of the CDR3: TGTGCCAGCAGACCAATCCCGGGTCCCTCCACAGATACGCAGTATTTT.

This chain connects TRBV7-9 to TRBJ2-1; TRBD2 matches 7 bases. The junction had 13 bases not matched to a gene; V was cut back by 0 bases and J by 2 bases. The CDR3 consists of 19 residues. Germline V gene sequence: CDR1 SEHNR, CDR2 FQNEAQ (reference sequence). CDR3 sequence: CASSLAGGPSPSTYNEQFF. Written as DNA, the CDR3 is TGTGCCAGCAGCTTAGCGGGAGGGCCTAGTCCTTCCACCTACAATGAGCAGTTCTTC.

This clone showed up just once. V usage is TRBV15 and J usage is TRBJ2-3; maybe TRBD2 (6 bases). Germline CDR1 LNHNV, CDR2 YYDKDF (reference sequence). The CDR3 covers 17 residues. Trimming removed 1 base at V and 3 bases at J, with 17 bases between. The DNA for the CDR3 is TGTGCCACCAGCAGAGTCCGCCGGGGGTTGGGTACAGATACGCAGTATTTT. This codes for CATSRVRRGLGTDTQYF. Drawing the rest from reference TRBV15 and TRBJ2-3, the complete variable domain is DAMVIQNPRYQVTQFGKPVTLSCSQTLNHNVMYWYQQKSSQAPKLLFHYYDKDFNNEADTPDNFQSRRPNTSFCFLDIRSPGLGDTAMYLCATSRVRRGLGTDTQYFGPGTRLTVL.

The CDR3 nucleotides read TGTGCCAGCAGTTTAGCGATAGGGACCCTTTATGGCTACACCTTC. Translation gives CASSLAIGTLYGYTF. The chain is built from TRBV28 and TRBJ1-2, with a weak D call TRBD1 (5 bases). V lost 2 bases and J lost 5, with 15 bases in between. The germline gives CDR1 MDHEN, CDR2 SYDVKM. The CDR3 consists of 15 residues.

This chain joins TRBV29-1 and TRBJ2-5, with D possibly being TRBD1 or TRBD2 (6 bases each). This CDR3 is 14 amino acids long. Per the germline V gene, CDR1 is SQVTM and CDR2 is ANQGSEA. The V gene lost 7 bases and the J gene lost 1 base, with 16 bases spanning the gap. The CDR3 DNA reads as TGCAGCGCAATAAACGGGGGCAGCCAAGAGACCCAGTACTTC. Translation: CSAINGGSQETQYF.